This T cell receptor beta chain was recorded in a study of T cells in Graves' hyperthyroidism and ophthalmopathy. Amplification of TCR beta CDR3 regions used RNA as the template. Researchers ran a first-round RT-PCR on the TCR CDR3 using the HTBI primer set. A single record per CDR3 protein comes from TCRdb applying MiXCR to the multiplex PCR reads. The repertoire holds about 98,000 distinct CDR3 sequences, with roughly 40% as singletons. This clonotype was picked up many times. As yet, its antigen is unknown. Across 18 months, stable Graves' hyperthyroidism was marked by no progression to ophthalmopathy. With a duration under 2 months, the hyperthyroidism was newly diagnosed in patients aged 18 to 65. The diagnoses drew upon clinical symptoms, serum thyroxine and TRAb, thyroid ultrasound and orbital computed tomography. Study-wide findings and caveats: The majority of expanded thyroid clonotypes above 0.001 also appeared in blood.

The sample was peripheral blood or thyroid tissue (not recorded which). The sequence came from a woman aged 25-40 years with Graves' hyperthyroidism.

The CDR3 DNA reads as TGTGCCAGCACCCGTGGGGCAATCTGGGAAAAACTGTTTTTT. Amino acids: CASTRGAIWEKLFF. The chain joins TRBV7-8 to TRBJ1-4; TRBD1 might be the D (5 bases). This CDR3 is built from 14 residues. Germline V gives CDR1 SGHVS, CDR2 FQNEAQ. V was pared by 7 bases and J by 8 bases, with 17 bases between.